A selection of T cell receptor beta chains follows, all from one sample in a study of long-term antiretroviral therapy in people with HIV. The data were produced by immunoSEQ multiplex PCR, yet TCRdb's version contains in-frame clones alone and is incomplete. The profile shows roughly 9,800 clones, about 81% of them singletons. The material was unsorted PBMCs, obtained 0.7 years after starting antiretroviral therapy. The receptors originated from a man aged 35-49 years with HIV. Both conserved end residues are trimmed from each CDR3. Each record gives: J gene, V gene, clone size, CDR3 protein. Clone size appears in some rows only: once, few, many, or a class for an expanded clone.

J: TRBJ2-5
V: TRBV7-3
size: NA
CDR3: ASSLGTGTSGRETQY

J: TRBJ2-3
V: TRBV28
size: NA
CDR3: ASSSGTSGRTDTQY

J: TRBJ2-7
V: TRBV4-3
size: NA
CDR3: ASSQDPDMDSYEQY

J: TRBJ2-3
V: TRBV7-9
size: NA
CDR3: ASRRVGTDTQY

J: TRBJ2-1
V: TRBV10-3
size: NA
CDR3: AISESRNEQF

J: TRBJ2-7
V: TRBV4-1
size: NA
CDR3: ASSQSLLYEQY

J: TRBJ2-1
V: TRBV27
size: NA
CDR3: ASGGLARDMGEQF

J: TRBJ2-3
V: TRBV11-2
size: NA
CDR3: ASTMNLGMTDTQY

J: TRBJ2-5
V: TRBV4-3
size: NA
CDR3: ASSQEGGRTETQY

J: TRBJ2-3
V: TRBV19
size: NA
CDR3: ASRLAGTDTQY

J: TRBJ2-7
V: TRBV28
size: NA
CDR3: ASSFRGASGYEQY

J: TRBJ1-4
V: TRBV2
size: NA
CDR3: ASSQTAPTSTKPF

J: TRBJ2-1
V: TRBV11-3
size: NA
CDR3: ASSLGQGGDEQF

J: TRBJ1-3
V: TRBV5-5
size: NA
CDR3: ASRSGAGPVDGNTIY

J: TRBJ1-1
V: TRBV15
size: NA
CDR3: ATSRVPGREGYTEAF

J: TRBJ2-7
V: TRBV25-1
size: few
CDR3: ASTLGLSYEQY

J: TRBJ2-5
V: TRBV9
size: NA
CDR3: ASSAAGGRSETQY

J: TRBJ1-2
V: TRBV6-5
size: NA
CDR3: ASSGRDRGFGYT

J: TRBJ2-7
V: TRBV28
size: NA
CDR3: ASSFVGLEQY

J: TRBJ2-7
V: TRBV6-1
size: NA
CDR3: ATDREGVYEQY

J: TRBJ1-2
V: TRBV11-2
size: NA
CDR3: ASSYRDRAPST

J: TRBJ2-7
V: TRBV13
size: NA
CDR3: ASSMAALDSYEQY

J: TRBJ1-2
V: TRBV30
size: NA
CDR3: AWSPRTGQGYGYT

J: TRBJ2-7
V: TRBV5-1
size: NA
CDR3: ASNQGSSYEQY

J: TRBJ1-2
V: TRBV4-3
size: NA
CDR3: ASSQGTGYT

J: TRBJ2-7
V: TRBV6-6
size: NA
CDR3: ASTNPTREQY

J: TRBJ1-1
V: TRBV4-3
size: NA
CDR3: ASSQDRASKTEAF

J: TRBJ2-1
V: TRBV4-3
size: medium-sized
CDR3: ASSQDRAGQGNEQF

J: TRBJ2-7
V: TRBV19
size: NA
CDR3: ASRLAGGYEQY

J: TRBJ2-7
V: TRBV27
size: NA
CDR3: ASSLTPGKTLEQY

J: TRBJ2-3
V: TRBV7-8
size: NA
CDR3: ASSLKPSLAGRPTLQQY

J: TRBJ2-1
V: TRBV7-2
size: NA
CDR3: ASSLYGLAGTAYNEQF

J: TRBJ1-2
V: TRBV7-9
size: NA
CDR3: ASSLQGYYGYT

J: TRBJ2-2
V: TRBV5-4
size: NA
CDR3: ASSMTGNTGELF

J: TRBJ1-2
V: TRBV2
size: few
CDR3: ASIGPNYGYT

J: TRBJ2-1
V: TRBV12-5
size: NA
CDR3: ASGSNNEQF

J: TRBJ2-7
V: TRBV5-1
size: NA
CDR3: ASNPLAGGGSEQY

J: TRBJ1-6
V: TRBV5-6
size: NA
CDR3: ASSSTGVNSPLH

J: TRBJ1-4
V: TRBV27
size: NA
CDR3: ASSSGQGESEKLF

J: TRBJ2-1
V: TRBV5-1
size: NA
CDR3: ASSLAAGTLYNEQF

J: TRBJ2-7
V: TRBV7-3
size: few
CDR3: ASSLSASGIFGYEQY

J: TRBJ1-5
V: TRBV9
size: NA
CDR3: ASSAGGTQPQH

J: TRBJ1-2
V: TRBV29-1
size: NA
CDR3: SVEDGQDRRYGYT

J: TRBJ2-7
V: TRBV7-2
size: medium-sized
CDR3: ASTSGQGPYEQY

J: TRBJ2-3
V: TRBV27
size: NA
CDR3: ASAPGLGYTQY

J: TRBJ1-4
V: TRBV28
size: once
CDR3: ASRKRQINEKLF

J: TRBJ2-7
V: TRBV7-2
size: NA
CDR3: ASTDSYEQY

J: TRBJ2-3
V: TRBV4-2
size: medium-sized
CDR3: ASSQEARGSDTQY

J: TRBJ2-1
V: TRBV7-2
size: NA
CDR3: ASSPRLAGDNEQF